A selection of T cell receptor beta chains follows, all from one sample in a study of identical twins. TCRdb re-analysed the 5' RACE reads in MiXCR, keeping a single row per CDR3 protein. The sample includes some 300,000 distinct CDR3 sequences, 10% to 15% of them seen just once. The sample was also linked to a second study, of yellow fever vaccine responses in identical twins.

The sequenced sample was CD8+ T cells sorted from blood. The receptors were sampled from a woman younger than 35 in good health. Both conserved end residues are part of each CDR3. Not every row has a clone size; where given, it reads once, few, many or a size class.

>many|TRBJ2-5|TRBV7-9
CASSLGLGETQYF
>many|TRBJ2-3|TRBV5-5
CASSLSAGITTDTQYF
>many|TRBJ1-1|TRBV12-3/TRBV12-4
CASSHGTTEAFF
>few|TRBJ1-5|TRBV28
CASSFLRGVGNQPQHF
>.|TRBJ2-1|TRBV3-1
CASSQETGGWGEQFF
>few|TRBJ2-3|TRBV20-1
CSAHDSPQTSTDTQYF
>few|TRBJ2-1|TRBV29-1
CSVARQGAGNEQFF
>few|TRBJ2-1|TRBV10-3
CAIKDRGPNNEQFF
>few|TRBJ2-1|TRBV27
CASSPTRGEQFF
>few|TRBJ2-2|TRBV27
CASSQFREGWELFF
>.|TRBJ2-1|TRBV7-9
CASSLRLHEQFF
>few|TRBJ2-1|TRBV5-1
CASSLENLGRDEQFF
>few|TRBJ2-1|TRBV7-9
CASSLKREIDNEQFF
>many|TRBJ2-3|TRBV5-1
CASSLDGTSGASTDTQYF
>many|TRBJ2-1|TRBV7-7
CASSMPGQGKGSRFLYNEQFF
>.|TRBJ2-6|TRBV27
CASSSTGSWANVLTF